The entry below describes one T cell receptor (beta chain). Its antigen is unidentified. The record originates from a study of cytomegalovirus exposure and HLA in healthy donors. The study ran its PCR with 60 Vbeta and 13 Jbeta primers. TCRdb keeps only in-frame clones here, not all; method: immunoSEQ multiplex PCR. The table records about 140,000 clones, roughly 70% of them present only once. Each donor's status was that of a healthy bone marrow donor. General study results and limits: Later analysis associated a missense DCLRE1C variant with TCR beta V- and J-gene trimming. Diagnosis of cytomegalovirus status made by the classifier reportedly showed high specificity and sensitivity.

The sample consisted of PBMCs. The clonotype comes from a man aged 25 to 40 in good health and CMV-seronegative.

Here the CDR3 reads CASSGVYPPNTEAFF. The CDR3 nucleotides read TGTGCCAGCTCGGGAGTCTATCCACCGAACACTGAAGCTTTCTTT. This chain links TRBV11-2 with TRBJ1-1, with D unclear. The CDR3 is made up of 15 amino acids. Trimming shortened V by 8 bases and J by 1 base, and 17 bases separated the two germline ends. Germline-derived CDR1 and CDR2 are SGHAT and FQNNGV.